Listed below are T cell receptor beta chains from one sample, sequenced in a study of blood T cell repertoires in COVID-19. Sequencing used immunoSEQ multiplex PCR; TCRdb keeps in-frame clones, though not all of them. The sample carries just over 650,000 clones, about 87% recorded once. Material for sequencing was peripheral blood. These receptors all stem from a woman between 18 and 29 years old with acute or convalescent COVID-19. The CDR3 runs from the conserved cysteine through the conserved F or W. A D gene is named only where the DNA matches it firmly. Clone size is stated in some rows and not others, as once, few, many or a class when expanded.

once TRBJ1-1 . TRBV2 TGTGCCAGCAGTGAAGCCCCCCCATGGGGCTACACTGAAGCTTTCTTT CASSEAPPWGYTEAFF
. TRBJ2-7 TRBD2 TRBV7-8 TGTGCCAGCAGCTTGAGCGGGAGTAGCTCCTACGAGCAGTACTTC CASSLSGSSSYEQYF
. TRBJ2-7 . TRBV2 TGTGCCAGCAGTCGCGGGCGTAGCTCCTACGAGCAGTACTTC CASSRGRSSYEQYF
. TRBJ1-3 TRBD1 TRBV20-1 TGCAGTGCTAGTCTGTTGGGACAGCGAAACACCATATATTTT CSASLLGQRNTIYF
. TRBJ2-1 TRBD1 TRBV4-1 TGCGCCAGCAGCCAAGAGGGACAGGGTTGGAATGAGCAGTTCTTC CASSQEGQGWNEQFF
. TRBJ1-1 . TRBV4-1 TGCGCCAGCAGCCAAGAAGGAAACCCGGGCACTGAAGCTTTCTTT CASSQEGNPGTEAFF
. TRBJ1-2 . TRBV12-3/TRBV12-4 TGTGCCAGTAACACCCCTGGTGGCTACACCTTC CASNTPGGYTF
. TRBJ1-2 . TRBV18 TGTGCCAGCTCACCGGATGCGGTCCTTGGAAGAGGCTACACCTTC CASSPDAVLGRGYTF
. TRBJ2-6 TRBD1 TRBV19 TGTGCCAGTAGTTCCGGACAGGCCGGCTCTGGGGCCAACGTCCTGACTTTC CASSSGQAGSGANVLTF
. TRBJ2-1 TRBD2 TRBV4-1 TGCGCCAGCAGCCAACCGAGCGGGGGGGCCAATGAGCAGTTCTTC CASSQPSGGANEQFF
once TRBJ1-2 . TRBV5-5 TGTGCCAGCAGCAGTGCTAATCAGGGGATCTATGGCTACACCTTC CASSSANQGIYGYTF
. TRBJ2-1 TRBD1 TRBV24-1 TGTGCCACCAGTGACCCCACCGGGACAGGGGGTCGCAATGAGCAGTTCTTC CATSDPTGTGGRNEQFF
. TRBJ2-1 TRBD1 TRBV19 TGTGCCAGTACTACCGGGACAGGGGTCTATGAGCAGTTCTTC CASTTGTGVYEQFF
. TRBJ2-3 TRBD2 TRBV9 TGTGCCAGCAGCGTAACACTAGCGGGGGGGCCAGATACGCAGTATTTT CASSVTLAGGPDTQYF
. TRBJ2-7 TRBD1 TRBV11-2 TGTGCCAGCCGGACAGGGGGCAACTACGAGCAGTACTTC CASRTGGNYEQYF
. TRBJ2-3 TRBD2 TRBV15 TGTGCCACCAGCAGAGCCCGCGGGGGTACAGATACGCAGTATTTT CATSRARGGTDTQYF
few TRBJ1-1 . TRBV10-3 TGTGCCATCAGTGAGTCGGGAGGGAGGTCTGAAGCTTTCTTT CAISESGGRSEAFF
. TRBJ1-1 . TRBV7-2 TGTGCCAGCTTTAGGACAGAAGGGAACACTGAAGCTTTCTTT CASFRTEGNTEAFF
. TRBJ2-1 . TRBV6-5 TGTGCCAGCAGTTACGAGGTCCACAATGAGCAGTTCTTC CASSYEVHNEQFF
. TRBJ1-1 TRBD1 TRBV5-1 TGCGCCAGCAGCTTGGGATGGACAGGACGGAACACTGAAGCTTTCTTT CASSLGWTGRNTEAFF
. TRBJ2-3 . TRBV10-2 TGCGCCAGCAGTGAGGGGGGAGTGGGGGGAGATACGCAGTATTTT CASSEGGVGGDTQYF
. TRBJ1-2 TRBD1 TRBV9 TGTGCCAGCAGCGTAGGGGACAGCCACTATGGCTACACCTTC CASSVGDSHYGYTF
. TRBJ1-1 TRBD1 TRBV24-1 TGTGCCACCAGTGATTCCGGACAGGGGGGTGAAGCTTTCTTT CATSDSGQGGEAFF